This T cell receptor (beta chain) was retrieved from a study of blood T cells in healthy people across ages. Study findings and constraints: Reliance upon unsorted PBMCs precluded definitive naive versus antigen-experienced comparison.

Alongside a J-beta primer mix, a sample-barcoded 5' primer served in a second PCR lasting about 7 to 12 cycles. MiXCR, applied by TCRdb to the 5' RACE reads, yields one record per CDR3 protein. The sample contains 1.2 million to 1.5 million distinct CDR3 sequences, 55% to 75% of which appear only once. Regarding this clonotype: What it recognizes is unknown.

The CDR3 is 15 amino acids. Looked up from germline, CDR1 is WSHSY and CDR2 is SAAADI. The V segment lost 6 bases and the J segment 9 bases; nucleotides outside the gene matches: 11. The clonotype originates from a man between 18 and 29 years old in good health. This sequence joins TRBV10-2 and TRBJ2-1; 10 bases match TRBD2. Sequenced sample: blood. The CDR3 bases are TGCGCCAGCAGAGAGAGCGGGAGGGCAGGAGGTGAGCAGTTCTTC. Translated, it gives CASRESGRAGGEQFF.